What follows are 3 T cell receptor beta chains derived from one specimen sequenced in a study of beta chain features in type 1 diabetes. Study-level findings and limits: Shortening of TCRB CDR3s, moderate but significant, appeared in all four CD4+ subsets of Type 1 diabetes patients.

Of the isolated RNA, all was reverse transcribed, and so the sequenced material was expressed TCRB transcripts. Produced via immunoSEQ multiplex PCR; TCRdb's table is partial and in-frame only. The profile shows over 200,000 clones, about 11% of them singletons. These TCRs are of unknown antigen specificity. Sequencing input: naive CD4+ T cells from blood. The receptor source for this set is a man under 40 with type 1 diabetes.

This chain links TRBV5-4 with TRBJ1-4, with 9 bases lining up with TRBD1. Trimming cost V 4 bases and J 0 bases; bases outside gene matches: 1. CDR1 SGHNT and CDR2 YYREEE come from the germline V gene (reference sequence). The CDR3 is 15 amino acids. CDR3 bases: TGTGCCAGCAGCCGGGACAGGGCAACTAATGAAAAACTGTTTTTT. This translates into CASSRDRATNEKLFF.

J is TRBJ2-3 and V is TRBV19, with a possible D match to TRBD2 (6 bases). Per germline, CDR1 LNHDA and CDR2 SQIVND (reference sequence). There are 15 residues in the CDR3. Trimming took off 3 bases at V and 5 bases at J, with 15 bases between the two ends. CDR3 in amino acids: CASSIGGLTGDTQYF. The CDR3 DNA reads TGTGCCAGTAGTATCGGGGGACTCACCGGAGATACGCAGTATTTT.

This clone came up many times. The rearrangement joins TRBV30 to TRBJ2-7; maybe TRBD1 (6 bases). The V and J ends lost 4 bases and 7 bases respectively, with 14 bases between them. Germline V gives CDR1 GTSNPN, CDR2 SVGIG (reference sequence). This CDR3 is built from 12 residues. CDR3 loop: CAWTTGSVEQYF. CDR3 nucleotide sequence: TGTGCCTGGACCACAGGGTCTGTAGAGCAGTACTTC.